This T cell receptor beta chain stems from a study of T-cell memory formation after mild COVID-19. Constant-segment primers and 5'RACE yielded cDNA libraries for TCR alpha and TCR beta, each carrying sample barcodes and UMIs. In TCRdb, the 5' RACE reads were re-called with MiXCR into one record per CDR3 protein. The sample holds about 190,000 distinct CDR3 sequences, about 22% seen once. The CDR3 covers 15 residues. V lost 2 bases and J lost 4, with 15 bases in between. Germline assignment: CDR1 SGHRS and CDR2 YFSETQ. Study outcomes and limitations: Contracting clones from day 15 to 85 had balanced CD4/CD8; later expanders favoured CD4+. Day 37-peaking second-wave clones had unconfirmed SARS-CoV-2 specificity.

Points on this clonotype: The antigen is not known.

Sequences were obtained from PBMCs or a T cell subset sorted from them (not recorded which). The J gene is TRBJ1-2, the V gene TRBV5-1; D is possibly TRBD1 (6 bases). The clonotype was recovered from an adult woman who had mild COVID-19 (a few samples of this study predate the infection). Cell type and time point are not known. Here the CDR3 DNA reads TGCGCCAGCAGCTTAGGGGACACGGATTTCTATGGCTACACCTTC. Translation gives CASSLGDTDFYGYTF.